This entry lists 25 T cell receptor beta chains sequenced from one sample in a study of response to subunit inactivated influenza vaccine (dated by TCRdb to between 2017 and 2018). The library was generated by RT-PCR. The instrument was an Illumina HiSeq 2500. The public reads were reprocessed in TCRdb via fastp at Q25 and MiXCR, keeping in-frame beta chains. One record per CDR3 amino acid sequence lists the most common genes and DNA. In all, the sample holds approximately 570,000 distinct CDR3 sequences, and about 7.6% of those were seen once. Roughly 13% of the sample rests with the top ten. This specimen consisted of PBMCs from blood, obtained around 25 months after vaccination. The receptors were gathered from a man aged 50 to 75 who received an inactivated influenza vaccine. Donor details come from another sample of the same person, matched by shared clones.

This clonotype was counted only a few times. The chain has TRBV2 and TRBJ2-3, with TRBD1 matching over 8 bases. The CDR3 consists of 15 residues. Trimming cost V 9 bases and J 2 bases; bases outside gene matches: 10. Germline V gene lookup returns CDR1 SNHLY and CDR2 FYNNEI. The CDR3 DNA reads TGTGCCAGTATTGTGACAGGGGCCTACACAGATACGCAGTATTTT. This translates into CASIVTGAYTDTQYF.

The V call is TRBV5-1, the J call TRBJ2-1, with 11 bases that match TRBD2. This CDR3 has 19 residues. Trimming removed 0 bases from V and 9 bases from J; junction bases left unmatched: 17. Germline-derived CDR1 and CDR2 are SGHRS and YFSETQ. The CDR3: CASSLAKGSGGVRRSEQFF. The CDR3 region has the DNA TGCGCCAGCAGCTTGGCGAAAGGTAGCGGGGGGGTTCGTCGGAGTGAGCAGTTCTTC.

The V call is TRBV7-2, the J call TRBJ2-2; TRBD2 matches 7 bases. With 6 bases clipped from V and 2 bases from J, the junction kept 9 bases outside the gene matches. The V gene's germline CDR1 is SGHTA and CDR2 FQGNSA. This CDR3 has 16 amino acids. CDR3 DNA: TGTGCCAGCAGGGCTGACTCGGGACTAAACACCGGGGAGCTGTTTTTT. Translated: CASRADSGLNTGELFF.

Of note for this clonotype: The junction differs from germline at one of its ends, possibly a read error. V usage is TRBV11-3 and J usage is TRBJ2-6, with 11 bases fitting TRBD2. The CDR3 runs 18 residues. CDR1 and CDR2 (germline): SGHNT, YENEEA. The CDR3 coding sequence is TGTGCCAGCAGCTTACTAGCGGGAGGAGGCTCTGCGGCCAACGTCCTGACTTTC. This gives the protein CASSLLAGGGSAANVLTF.

The V and J genes are TRBV20-1 and TRBJ2-1, with 10 bases identical to TRBD2. The CDR3 is made up of 16 amino acids. Trimming cost V 6 bases and J 5 bases; bases outside gene matches: 13. The germline V gene encodes CDR1 DFQATT and CDR2 SNEGSKA (reference sequence). The CDR3 DNA reads TGCAGTGCGAGCGGCCCTAGCGGGGGAAGGAACAATGAGCAGTTCTTC. Amino acids: CSASGPSGGRNNEQFF.

This clonotype was picked up a small number of times. The chain is built from TRBV5-6 and TRBJ1-4; D call uncertain. The V end lost 2 bases, the J end lost 7 bases, and 9 bases lay between the germline ends. CDR3 length: 13 residues. The germline CDR1 and CDR2 sequences are SGHDT and YYEEEE. CDR3 in amino acids: CASSFSGGEKLFF. CDR3 sequence (DNA): TGTGCCAGCAGCTTTTCTGGCGGTGAAAAACTGTTTTTT.

This clonotype appeared many times. V gene TRBV29-1 combines with J gene TRBJ2-7; 11 positions match TRBD2. The V and J ends lost 2 bases and 2 bases, in that order; junction bases with no gene match: 5. The CDR3 contains 15 residues. Germline-derived CDR1 and CDR2 are SQVTM and ANQGSEA. The CDR3 loop reads CSVELRLAGTYEQYF. In nucleotides, the CDR3 is TGCAGCGTTGAACTCCGACTAGCGGGAACCTACGAGCAGTACTTC.

The J gene is TRBJ1-5, the V gene TRBV4-2; 10 nucleotides line up with TRBD1. Trimming cost V 1 base and J 6 bases; bases outside gene matches: 3. The germline V gene has CDR1 LGHNA and CDR2 YNFKEQ. The CDR3 sequence is 15 residues long. DNA for the CDR3: TGTGCCAGCAGCCAAGGGACAGGGGGTTTTCAGCCCCAGCATTTT. Encoded protein: CASSQGTGGFQPQHF.

The CDR3: CSARWAGYYEQYF. The CDR3 bases are TGCAGTGCTAGGTGGGCCGGATACTACGAGCAGTACTTC. The rearrangement joins TRBV20-1 to TRBJ2-7, with D unclear. V was pared by 3 bases and J by 3 bases, with 12 bases between. Germline CDR1 and CDR2: DFQATT and SNEGSKA (reference sequence). The CDR3 is 13 residues long.

The genes are TRBV14 and TRBJ2-7; D perhaps matches TRBD1 (5 bases). V was cut by 0 bases and J by 4 bases, with 13 bases left in between. The CDR3 contains 15 residues. From germline, CDR1 is SGHDN and CDR2 FVKESK. The CDR3 DNA follows: TGTGCCAGCAGCCAAGAGTCGGCAGGGTGGTACGAGCAGTACTTC. Translation: CASSQESAGWYEQYF.

This clonotype was counted many times. The chain recombines TRBV7-7 with TRBJ2-1; D gene unclear. Trimming took off 5 bases at V and 1 base at J, with 15 bases between the two ends. CDR3 length: 16 residues. From germline, CDR1 is SSHAT and CDR2 FNYEAQ (reference sequence). CDR3 sequence (DNA): TGTGCCAGCAGCCTAGGGCATCTAGTTTCCTACAATGAGCAGTTCTTC. Residues: CASSLGHLVSYNEQFF. The full variable domain, its missing parts supplied by reference TRBV7-7 and TRBJ2-1, is GAGVSQSPRYKVTKRGQDVTLRCDPISSHATLYWYQQALGQGPEFLTYFNYEAQPDKSGLPSDRFSAERPEGSISTLTIQRTEQRDSAMYRCASSLGHLVSYNEQFFGPGTRLTVL.

At least ten counts were recorded for this clonotype. The chain recombines TRBV10-1 with TRBJ2-3; D is undetermined. V lost 8 bases, J lost 2 bases, and 14 bases lay in between. CDR3 size: 14 residues. CDR1 WNHNN and CDR2 SYGVQD come from the germline V gene (reference sequence). DNA of the CDR3: TGCGCCAGCGCCCAACCCCCGTACACAGATACGCAGTATTTT. It specifies CASAQPPYTDTQYF.

This clonotype has a handful of counts. The chain combines TRBV18 with TRBJ2-7; D is undetermined. Per the germline V gene, CDR1 is KGHSH and CDR2 is LQKENI. V lost 3 bases and J lost 3, with 12 bases in between. CDR3 length: 14 amino acids. CDR3 DNA sequence: TGTGCCAGCTCACCGGGTGCACATCGCTACGAGCAGTACTTC. It is translated as CASSPGAHRYEQYF.

The chain is built from TRBV28 and TRBJ1-1, with D uncertain. With 6 bases removed from V and 1 base from J, the gap between germline ends came to 15 bases. Germline CDR1 and CDR2: MDHEN and SYDVKM. This CDR3 has 15 amino acids. In DNA, the CDR3 is TGTGCCAGCAGCTCCTTAGTGGGGAGGAACACTGAAGCTTTCTTT. This encodes CASSSLVGRNTEAFF.

The chain is built from TRBV5-1 and TRBJ1-1, with a tentative D call TRBD1 (6 bases). This CDR3 comprises 19 residues. The V end lost 6 bases, the J end lost 0 bases, and 27 bases lay between the germline ends. Germline CDR1 reads SGHRS; CDR2 reads YFSETQ. CDR3 residues: CASTAWSPGDLKLNTEAFF. CDR3 bases: TGCGCCAGCACCGCTTGGAGTCCAGGGGATCTCAAGCTGAACACTGAAGCTTTCTTT.

This clonotype was recorded a few times. The V and J genes are TRBV7-2 and TRBJ1-5; D unresolved. Germline CDR1 is SGHTA and CDR2 is FQGNSA. The CDR3 is made up of 15 amino acids. Trimming left V 5 bases short and J 0 bases short, with 11 bases between. In nucleotides, the CDR3 is TGTGCCAGCAGCCCACTGGGAATTAGCAATCAGCCCCAGCATTTT. Protein: CASSPLGISNQPQHF.

This clonotype has a count of ten or more. This sequence joins TRBV11-3 and TRBJ2-2, with 8 bases matching TRBD2. V dropped 5 bases and J dropped 1; count of bases not matched to a gene: 3. This CDR3 spans 15 amino acids. The germline gives CDR1 SGHNT, CDR2 YENEEA. The chain's CDR3 is CASSVSGMNTGELFF. The CDR3, as DNA: TGTGCCAGCAGCGTTAGCGGGATGAACACCGGGGAGCTGTTTTTT.

This clonotype was found many times. The rearrangement uses TRBV4-1 and TRBJ1-4; D is possibly TRBD1 (6 bases). From germline, CDR1 is MGHRA and CDR2 YSYEKL. The germline V and J ends were trimmed by 3 bases and 2 bases, with 10 bases remaining between them. CDR3 length equals 15 residues. This chain's CDR3 is CASSQGAGTNEKLFF. CDR3 nucleotides: TGCGCCAGCAGCCAGGGGGCTGGGACTAATGAAAAACTGTTTTTT.

Ten or more counts support this clonotype. The V call is TRBV10-3, the J call TRBJ1-2; 9 bases align to TRBD1. This CDR3 comprises 16 residues. Germline CDR1 is ENHRY and CDR2 is SYGVKD. Trimming took 5 bases from V and 5 from J; bases not matched to a gene: 12. CDR3 residues: CAISNSGTGNTYGYTF. In nucleotides, the CDR3 is TGTGCCATCAGTAACTCCGGGACAGGGAACACTTATGGCTACACCTTC.

This clonotype was seen at least ten times. The chain links TRBV25-1 to TRBJ2-2, with unresolved D. The ends were cut back, 1 base at V and 7 bases at J, with 4 bases in the middle. CDR1 MGHDK and CDR2 SYGVNS come from the germline V gene. The CDR3 covers 12 residues. CDR3 residues: CASSESYGELFF. In DNA, the CDR3 is TGTGCCAGCAGTGAATCCTACGGGGAGCTGTTTTTT.

This clonotype was counted a few times. The junction shows a germline mismatch at one end, possibly a read error. The genes are TRBV7-9 and TRBJ2-3; possible D gene TRBD1, 6 bases. The CDR3 length is 14 residues. Germline loops: CDR1 SEHNR, CDR2 FQNEAQ (reference sequence). The CDR3 region has the DNA TGTGCCAGCAGCTTACTGGGGGCGCGAGATAGGCAGTATTTT. Protein: CASSLLGARDRQYF.

The chain carries TRBV6-2 or TRBV6-3 and TRBJ2-4; TRBD2 matches 8 bases. Germline CDR1 is MNHEY and CDR2 is SVGEGT. V dropped 2 bases and J dropped 4; count of bases not matched to a gene: 13. This CDR3 comprises 18 residues. The CDR3: CASSYNRVLGLGKNIQYF. The CDR3 bases are TGTGCCAGCAGTTACAATCGGGTACTGGGACTAGGGAAAAACATTCAGTACTTC.

This clonotype occurred many times. The chain carries TRBV11-2 and TRBJ2-2; the D call may be TRBD1 or TRBD2 (6 bases each). The CDR3 runs 16 residues. Trimming took off 0 bases at V and 4 bases at J, with 12 bases between the two ends. Germline V gene data show CDR1 as SGHAT and CDR2 as FQNNGV. The CDR3 sequence is CASSLEGGRGTGELFF. CDR3 bases: TGTGCCAGCAGCTTAGAGGGGGGCCGTGGCACCGGGGAGCTGTTTTTT.

This clonotype was seen repeatedly, ten times or more. The rearrangement joins TRBV4-3 to TRBJ1-4; no clear D gene. CDR1 and CDR2 from the germline V gene are LGHNA and YSLEER. The CDR3 loop spans 13 amino acids. V was cut by 4 bases and J by 8 bases, with 11 bases left in between. The CDR3 region is CASSLRSGEKLFF. The CDR3 nucleotides read TGCGCCAGCAGCCTGCGGAGCGGGGAAAAACTGTTTTTT.

The V call is TRBV7-6, the J call TRBJ2-1; 7 bases map to TRBD1. There are 18 residues in the CDR3. In germline, CDR1 is SGHVS, CDR2 FNYEAQ. V dropped 5 bases and J dropped 4; count of bases not matched to a gene: 17. CDR3 region: CASSPTTGRLASYNEQFF. The CDR3 DNA sequence: TGTGCCAGCAGCCCAACGACAGGGCGCCTAGCCTCTTACAATGAGCAGTTCTTC.